A single T cell receptor beta chain is shown here with its context. No antigen is known for it. No qualities accompany the bases; no much larger clone lies one base away. The library was generated by the immunoSEQ multiplex PCR assay. In TCRdb, the immuneACCESS table is reduced to in-frame sequences with V and J assigned. These tables do not hold every clone; where another copy was compared, an unresolved V gene accounts for under half, and the others remain unexplained. This sample gives roughly 50,000 clones in total; 93% of them show up just once. Jointly, the top ten make up approximately 3.9% of the sample. V lost 2 bases and J lost 6 bases; the stretch between them is 8 bases long. CDR1 and CDR2 (GTSNPN, SVGIG) derive from the germline V gene (reference sequence). Counted from cysteine to phenylalanine, this CDR3 has 12 amino acids. Here the CDR3 DNA is all that survives: 36 bases in frame from base 1.

The sample belongs to a study of technical replicates of blood from several donors (dated by TCRdb to 2016 to 2017). Sequencing used PBMCs. The receptor's source is a human donor in good health. Some clones in this sample may be carry-over from other donors' samples. This chain joins TRBV30 to TRBJ2-1, with TRBD2 perhaps the D gene, on 6 matching bases. The DNA sequence reads TGTGCCTGGAGTTTCGGGGGCAATGAGCAGTTCTTC. It translates as CAWSFGGNEQFF.